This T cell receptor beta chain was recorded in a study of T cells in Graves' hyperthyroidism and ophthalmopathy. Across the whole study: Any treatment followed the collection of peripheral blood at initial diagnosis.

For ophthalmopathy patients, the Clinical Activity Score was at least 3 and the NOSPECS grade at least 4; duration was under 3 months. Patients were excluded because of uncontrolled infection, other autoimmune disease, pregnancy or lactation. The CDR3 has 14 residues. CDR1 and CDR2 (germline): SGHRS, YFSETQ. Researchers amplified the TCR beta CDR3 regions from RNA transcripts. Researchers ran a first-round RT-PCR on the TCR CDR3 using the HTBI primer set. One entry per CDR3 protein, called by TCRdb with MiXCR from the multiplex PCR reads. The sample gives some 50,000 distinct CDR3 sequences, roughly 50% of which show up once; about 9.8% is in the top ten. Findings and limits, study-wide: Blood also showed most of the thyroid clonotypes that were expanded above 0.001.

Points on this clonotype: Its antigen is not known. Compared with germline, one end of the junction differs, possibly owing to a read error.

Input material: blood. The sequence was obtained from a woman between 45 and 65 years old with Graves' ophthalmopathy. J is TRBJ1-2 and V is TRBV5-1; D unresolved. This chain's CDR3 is CASSLDSGIGGHTF. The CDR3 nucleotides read TGCGCCAGCAGCTTGGATTCCGGAATCGGTGGCCACACCTTC.